Listed below are T cell receptor beta chains from one sample, sequenced in a study of beta chain features in type 1 diabetes. Profiling relied on immunoSEQ multiplex PCR, and the TCRdb table lists in-frame clones only, not all of them. The table has 550,000 to 850,000 clones, under 15% seen once. The sample was naive CD4+ T cells from blood. Source of these receptors: a man between 18 and 29 years old with type 1 diabetes. The CDR3 runs from the conserved cysteine through the conserved F or W. A D gene is named only where the DNA matches it firmly. The listing skips clone size in some rows; elsewhere it reads once, few, many or a size class.

v_call	j_call	d_call	clone_size	cdr3_nt	cdr3_aa
TRBV14	TRBJ2-2	NA	NA	TGTGCCAGCAGCCTACGAGCGGCGAACACCGGGGAGCTGTTTTTT	CASSLRAANTGELFF
TRBV2	TRBJ2-7	NA	NA	TGTGCCAGCAGTTTGTTCTCCTACGAGCAGTACTTC	CASSLFSYEQYF
TRBV7-7	TRBJ1-4	NA	few	TGTGCCAGCAGCCCCCGCCTGGGAGAAAAACTGTTTTTT	CASSPRLGEKLFF
TRBV19	TRBJ1-5	NA	NA	TGTGCCAGTAGTATCCAGACCAATCAGCCCCAGCATTTT	CASSIQTNQPQHF
TRBV7-9	TRBJ1-1	NA	NA	TGTGCCAGCAGCTTCGGGGCCGAGAACACTGAAGCTTTCTTT	CASSFGAENTEAFF
TRBV12-5	TRBJ2-5	TRBD2	NA	TGTGCTAGTGGTTTGGGACTAGCGGGGCAAGAGACCCAGTACTTC	CASGLGLAGQETQYF
TRBV11-3	TRBJ1-6	NA	few	TGTGCCAGCAGCTTAGAGGCGGACTCCTATAATTCACCCCTCCACTTT	CASSLEADSYNSPLHF
TRBV18	TRBJ2-1	TRBD2	few	TGTGCCAGCTCACTGGTGACGGGGGGAGCTTACAATGAGCAGTTCTTC	CASSLVTGGAYNEQFF
TRBV7-6	TRBJ1-2	NA	NA	TGTGCCAGCAGCCAGCCGGGAACTAACTATGGCTACACCTTC	CASSQPGTNYGYTF
TRBV5-4	TRBJ2-3	TRBD2	NA	TGTGCCAGCAGCTTCCGGGGACTAGCGGAAACAGATACGCAGTATTTT	CASSFRGLAETDTQYF
TRBV10-3	TRBJ2-1	NA	few	TGTGCCATCAGACGGGGAGGGGGGAGCTCCTACAATGAGCAGTTCTTC	CAIRRGGGSSYNEQFF
TRBV29-1	TRBJ1-3	TRBD1	NA	TGCAGCGTGGGGGACAGTTACTCTGGAAACACCATATATTTT	CSVGDSYSGNTIYF
TRBV28	TRBJ1-2	TRBD1	few	TGTGCCAGCAGTTTATTAGGACAGGGTAGGGGCTACACCTTC	CASSLLGQGRGYTF
TRBV18	TRBJ2-7	NA	NA	TGTGCCAGCTCCCCCTTGGGACAAAGCTCCTACGAGCAGTACTTC	CASSPLGQSSYEQYF
TRBV11-2	TRBJ1-6	NA	few	TGTGCCAGCAGCCGTTATCCGACAGGCGGGGCTGTGAATTCACCCCTCCACTTT	CASSRYPTGGAVNSPLHF
TRBV27	TRBJ1-1	NA	NA	TGTGCCAGCAGGACACACATGACGAAAAACACTGAAGCTTTCTTT	CASRTHMTKNTEAFF
TRBV10-2	TRBJ1-6	NA	NA	TGCGCCAGCAGTCTTAGGTTGGATGGAACACCCCTCCACTTT	CASSLRLDGTPLHF